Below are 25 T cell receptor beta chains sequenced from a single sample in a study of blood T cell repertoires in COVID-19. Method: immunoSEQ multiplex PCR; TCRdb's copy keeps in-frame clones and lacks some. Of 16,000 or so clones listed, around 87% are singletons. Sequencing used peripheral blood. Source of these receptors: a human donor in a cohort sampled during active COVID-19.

CDR3 coding DNA: TGTGCCACCAGCAGCATGAGGACAGGGACTCAGCCCCAGCATTTT. Translated, it gives CATSSMRTGTQPQHF. V gene TRBV15 combines with J gene TRBJ1-5; TRBD1 matches at 8 bases. Germline V gene lookup returns CDR1 LNHNV and CDR2 YYDKDF (reference sequence). The CDR3 length is 15 residues. The trim removed 3 bases at V and 6 bases at J, leaving 7 bases unmatched.

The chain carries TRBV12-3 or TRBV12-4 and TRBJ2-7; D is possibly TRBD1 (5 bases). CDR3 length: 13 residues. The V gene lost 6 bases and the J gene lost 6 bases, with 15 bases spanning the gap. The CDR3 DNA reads TGTGCCAGCAGAAGCTTCGGCAGGGCCGAGCAGTACTTC. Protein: CASRSFGRAEQYF.

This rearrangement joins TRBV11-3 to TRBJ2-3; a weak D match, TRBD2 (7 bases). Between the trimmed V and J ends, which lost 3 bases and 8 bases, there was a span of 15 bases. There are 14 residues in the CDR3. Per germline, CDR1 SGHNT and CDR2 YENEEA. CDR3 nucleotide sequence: TGTGCCAGCAGCTTCGGCGCGGGGGCTGTTACGCAGTATTTT. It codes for CASSFGAGAVTQYF.

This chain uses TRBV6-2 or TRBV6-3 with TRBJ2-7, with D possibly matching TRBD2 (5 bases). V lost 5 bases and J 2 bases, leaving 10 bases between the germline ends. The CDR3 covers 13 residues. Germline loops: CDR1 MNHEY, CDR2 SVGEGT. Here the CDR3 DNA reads TGTGCCAGCAGTCGCGGGTCCACCTACGAGCAGTACTTC. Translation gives CASSRGSTYEQYF.

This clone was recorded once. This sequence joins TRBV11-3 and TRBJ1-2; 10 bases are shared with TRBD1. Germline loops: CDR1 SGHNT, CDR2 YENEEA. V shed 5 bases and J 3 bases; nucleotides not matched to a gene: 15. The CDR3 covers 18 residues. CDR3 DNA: TGTGCCAGCAGCCCATGGCCGGGACAGGGGAATGGGGACTATGGCTACACCTTC. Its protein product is CASSPWPGQGNGDYGYTF.

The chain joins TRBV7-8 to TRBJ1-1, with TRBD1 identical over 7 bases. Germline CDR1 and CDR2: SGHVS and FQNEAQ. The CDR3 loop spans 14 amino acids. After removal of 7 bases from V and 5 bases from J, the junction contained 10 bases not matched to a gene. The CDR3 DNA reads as TGTGCCAGCACCAGTGACAGGGTGGAAACTGAAGCTTTCTTT. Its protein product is CASTSDRVETEAFF.

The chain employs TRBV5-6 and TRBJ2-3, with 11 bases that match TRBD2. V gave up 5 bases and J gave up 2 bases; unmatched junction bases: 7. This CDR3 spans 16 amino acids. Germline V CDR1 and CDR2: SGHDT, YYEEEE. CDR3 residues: CASRYTSGGSTDTQYF. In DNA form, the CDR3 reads TGTGCCAGCAGGTACACTAGCGGGGGCTCCACAGATACGCAGTATTTT.

This CDR3 is CASSQESGAGTEAFF. CDR3 nucleotides: TGTGCCAGCAGCCAAGAAAGTGGGGCAGGCACTGAAGCTTTCTTT. The chain joins TRBV4-2 to TRBJ1-1; a possible D gene is TRBD1 (5 bases). The CDR3 extends over 15 amino acids. V lost 0 bases and J 4 bases, leaving 12 bases between the germline ends. Per germline, CDR1 LGHNA and CDR2 YNFKEQ.

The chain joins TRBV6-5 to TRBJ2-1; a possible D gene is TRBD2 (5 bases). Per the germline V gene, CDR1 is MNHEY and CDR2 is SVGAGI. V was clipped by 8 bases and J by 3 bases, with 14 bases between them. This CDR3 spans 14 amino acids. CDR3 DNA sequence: TGTGCCAGCCGAATGATAGCGAGCTACAATGAGCAGTTCTTC. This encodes CASRMIASYNEQFF.

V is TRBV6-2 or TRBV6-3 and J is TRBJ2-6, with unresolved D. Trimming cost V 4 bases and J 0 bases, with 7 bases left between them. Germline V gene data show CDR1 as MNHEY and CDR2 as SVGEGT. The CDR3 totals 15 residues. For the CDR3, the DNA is TGTGCCAGCAGTTTTTCAGGCTCTGGGGCCAACGTCCTGACTTTC. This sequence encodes CASSFSGSGANVLTF.

CDR3 protein: CASSQERGRGQETQYF. The CDR3 region has the DNA TGCGCCAGCAGCCAAGAAAGAGGGAGAGGACAAGAGACCCAGTACTTC. The chain employs TRBV4-3 and TRBJ2-5; tentative D call: TRBD2 (5 bases). The CDR3 has 16 amino acids. Trimming took off 0 bases at V and 2 bases at J, with 13 bases between the two ends. Germline CDR1 is LGHNA and CDR2 is YSLEER.

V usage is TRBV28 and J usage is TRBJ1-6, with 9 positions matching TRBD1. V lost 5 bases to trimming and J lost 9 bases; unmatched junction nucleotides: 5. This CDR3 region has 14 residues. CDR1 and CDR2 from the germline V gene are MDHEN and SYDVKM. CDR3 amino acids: CASSLTGGGSPLHF. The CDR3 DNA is TGTGCCAGCAGTCTGACAGGGGGGGGTTCACCCCTCCACTTT. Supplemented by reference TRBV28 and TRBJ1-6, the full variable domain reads DVKVTQSSRYLVKRTGEKVFLECVQDMDHENMFWYRQDPGLGLRLIYFSYDVKMKEKGDIPEGYSVSREKKERFSLILESASTNQTSMYLCASSLTGGGSPLHFGNGTRLTVT.

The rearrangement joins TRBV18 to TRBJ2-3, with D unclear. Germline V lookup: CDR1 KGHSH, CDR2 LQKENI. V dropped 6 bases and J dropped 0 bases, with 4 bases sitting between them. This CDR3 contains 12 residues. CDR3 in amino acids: CASSQSTDTQYF. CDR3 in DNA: TGTGCCAGCTCCCAGAGCACAGATACGCAGTATTTT.

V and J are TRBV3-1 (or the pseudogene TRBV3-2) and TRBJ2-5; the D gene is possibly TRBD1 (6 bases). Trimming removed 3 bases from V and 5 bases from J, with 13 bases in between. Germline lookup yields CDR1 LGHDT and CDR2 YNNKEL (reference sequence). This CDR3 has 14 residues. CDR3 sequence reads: CASSQGAIRETQYF. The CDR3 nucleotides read TGTGCCAGCAGCCAGGGGGCGATTAGGGAGACCCAGTACTTC.

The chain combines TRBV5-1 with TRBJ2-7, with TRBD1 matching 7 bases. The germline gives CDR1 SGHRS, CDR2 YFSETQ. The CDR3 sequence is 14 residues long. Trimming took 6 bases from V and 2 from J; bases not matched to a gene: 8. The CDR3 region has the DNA TGCGCCAGCACCCCGACCCAGGGGGCCTACGAGCAGTACTTC. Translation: CASTPTQGAYEQYF.

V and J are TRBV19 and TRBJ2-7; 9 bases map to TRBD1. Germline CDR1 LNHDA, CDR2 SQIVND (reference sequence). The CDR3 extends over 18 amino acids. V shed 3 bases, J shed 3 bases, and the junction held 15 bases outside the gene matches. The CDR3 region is CASSMGRPGQGSLYEQYF. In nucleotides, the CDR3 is TGTGCCAGTAGTATGGGTAGACCGGGACAGGGCAGTCTCTACGAGCAGTACTTC.

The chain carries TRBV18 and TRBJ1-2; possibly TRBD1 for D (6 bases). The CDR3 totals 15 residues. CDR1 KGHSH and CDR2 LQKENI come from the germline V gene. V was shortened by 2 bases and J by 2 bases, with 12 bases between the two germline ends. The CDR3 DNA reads TGTGCCAGCTCACCAAAGTTCAGGGGAAACTATGGCTACACCTTC. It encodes CASSPKFRGNYGYTF.

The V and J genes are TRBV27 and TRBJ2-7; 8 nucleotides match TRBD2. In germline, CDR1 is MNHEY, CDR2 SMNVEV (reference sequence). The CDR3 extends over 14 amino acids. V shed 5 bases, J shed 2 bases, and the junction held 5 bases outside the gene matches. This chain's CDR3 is CASSLERGTYEQYF. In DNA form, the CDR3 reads TGTGCCAGCAGTCTGGAGCGGGGGACCTACGAGCAGTACTTC.

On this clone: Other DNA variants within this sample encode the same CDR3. CDR3 loop: CASSIGAGTYEQYF. In DNA form, the CDR3 reads TGTGCCAGTAGTATAGGGGCAGGGACCTACGAGCAGTACTTC. The chain employs TRBV19 and TRBJ2-7; possibly TRBD1 for D (5 bases). V was cut by 1 base and J by 2 bases, with 9 bases left in between. The CDR3 spans 14 residues. Germline CDR1 LNHDA, CDR2 SQIVND (reference sequence).

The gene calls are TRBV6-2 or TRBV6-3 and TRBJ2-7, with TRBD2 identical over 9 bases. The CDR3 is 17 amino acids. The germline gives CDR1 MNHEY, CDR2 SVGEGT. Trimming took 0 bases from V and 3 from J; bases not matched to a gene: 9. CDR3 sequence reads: CASSYSMGGGAIYEQYF. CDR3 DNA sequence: TGTGCCAGCAGTTACTCGATGGGCGGGGGGGCAATCTACGAGCAGTACTTC.

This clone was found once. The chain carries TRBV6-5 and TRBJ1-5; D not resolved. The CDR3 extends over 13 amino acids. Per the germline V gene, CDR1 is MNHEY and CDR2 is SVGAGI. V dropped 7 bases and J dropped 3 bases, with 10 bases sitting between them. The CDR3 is CASNSSPNQPQHF. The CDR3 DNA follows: TGTGCCAGCAATAGCAGTCCCAATCAGCCCCAGCATTTT.

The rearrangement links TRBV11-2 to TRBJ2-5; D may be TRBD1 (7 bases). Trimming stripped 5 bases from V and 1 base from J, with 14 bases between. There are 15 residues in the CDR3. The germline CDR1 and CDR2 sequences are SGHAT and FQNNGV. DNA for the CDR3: TGTGCCAGCAGCCTCTACAGGGGAGGCCAAGAGACCCAGTACTTC. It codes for CASSLYRGGQETQYF.

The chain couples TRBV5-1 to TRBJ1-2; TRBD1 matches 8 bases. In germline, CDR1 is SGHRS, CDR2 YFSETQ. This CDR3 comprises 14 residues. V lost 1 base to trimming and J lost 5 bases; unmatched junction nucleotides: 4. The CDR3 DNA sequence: TGCGCCAGCAGCTTGCAGGGGGCGCAGTATGGCTACACCTTC. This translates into CASSLQGAQYGYTF.

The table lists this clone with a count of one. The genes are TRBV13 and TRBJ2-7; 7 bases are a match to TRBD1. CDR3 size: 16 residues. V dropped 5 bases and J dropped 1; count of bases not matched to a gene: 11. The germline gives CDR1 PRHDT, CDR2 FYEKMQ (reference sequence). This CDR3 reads CASSKSTGKNSYEQYF. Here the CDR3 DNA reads TGTGCCAGCAGCAAATCGACAGGGAAAAATTCCTACGAGCAGTACTTC.

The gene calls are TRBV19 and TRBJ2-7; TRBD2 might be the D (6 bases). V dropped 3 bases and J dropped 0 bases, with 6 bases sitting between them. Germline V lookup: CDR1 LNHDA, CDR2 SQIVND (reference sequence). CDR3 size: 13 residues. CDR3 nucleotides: TGTGCCAGTAGTATGACTAGCTCCTACGAGCAGTACTTC. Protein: CASSMTSSYEQYF.